Here is one T cell receptor beta chain with its context. Its antigen is not known. This sample was taken from a study of T cell responses to AZD1222 COVID-19 vaccine. Germline V gives CDR1 LGHNA, CDR2 YSLEER. The V end lost 4 bases, the J end lost 0 bases, and 18 bases lay between the germline ends. The CDR3 runs to 17 residues. Broader study findings: White British donors predominated, females outnumbered males, and clonal diversity was possibly underestimated. Researchers report vaccine-associated CD4 TCRs spanning spike, with dominance at 160-218 and 743-854.

Profiling relied on immunoSEQ multiplex PCR, and the TCRdb table lists in-frame clones only, not all of them. The sample lists about 130,000 clones, about 88% seen once, with 8% to 10% in the top ten. This receptor was identified in an adult who received the AZD1222 COVID-19 vaccine. The chain uses TRBV4-3 and TRBJ1-2; the D gene is possibly TRBD1 (6 bases). The sample in question was peripheral blood, obtained 28 days after the second AZD1222 dose. This CDR3 is CASSRAYGGQTNYGYTF. CDR3 sequence (DNA): TGCGCCAGCAGCCGTGCCTACGGGGGGCAGACTAACTATGGCTACACCTTC.